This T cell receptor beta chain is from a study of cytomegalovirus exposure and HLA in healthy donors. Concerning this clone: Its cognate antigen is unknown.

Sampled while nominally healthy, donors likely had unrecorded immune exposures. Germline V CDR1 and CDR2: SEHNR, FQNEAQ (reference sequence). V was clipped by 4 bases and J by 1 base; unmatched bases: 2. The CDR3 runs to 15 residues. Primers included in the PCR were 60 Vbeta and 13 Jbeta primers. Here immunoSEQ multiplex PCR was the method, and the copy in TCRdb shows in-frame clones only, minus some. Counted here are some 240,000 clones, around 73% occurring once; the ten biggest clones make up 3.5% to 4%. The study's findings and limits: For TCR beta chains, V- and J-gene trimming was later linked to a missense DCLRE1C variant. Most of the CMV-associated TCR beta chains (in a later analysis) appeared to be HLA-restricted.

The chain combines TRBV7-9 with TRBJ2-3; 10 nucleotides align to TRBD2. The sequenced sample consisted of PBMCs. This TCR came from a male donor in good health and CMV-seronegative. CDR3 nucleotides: TGTGCCAGCAGCTACGGGACTAGCGGCACAGATACGCAGTATTTT. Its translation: CASSYGTSGTDTQYF. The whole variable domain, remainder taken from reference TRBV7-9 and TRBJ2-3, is DTGVSQNPRHKITKRGQNVTFRCDPISEHNRLYWYRQTLGQGPEFLTYFQNEAQLEKSRLLSDRFSAERPKGSFSTLEIQRTEQGDSAMYLCASSYGTSGTDTQYFGPGTRLTVL.